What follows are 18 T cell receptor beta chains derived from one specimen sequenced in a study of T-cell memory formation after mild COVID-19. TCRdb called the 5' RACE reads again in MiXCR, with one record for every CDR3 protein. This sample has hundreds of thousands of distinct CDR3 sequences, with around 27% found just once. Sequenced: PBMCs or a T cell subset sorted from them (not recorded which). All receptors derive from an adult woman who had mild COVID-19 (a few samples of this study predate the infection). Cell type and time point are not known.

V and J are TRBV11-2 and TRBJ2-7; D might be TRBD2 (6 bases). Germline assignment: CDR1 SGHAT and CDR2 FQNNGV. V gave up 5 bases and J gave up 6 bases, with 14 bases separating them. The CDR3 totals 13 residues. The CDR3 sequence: CASSPNRRGEQYF. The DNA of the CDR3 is TGTGCCAGCAGCCCCAATAGGCGGGGCGAGCAGTACTTC.

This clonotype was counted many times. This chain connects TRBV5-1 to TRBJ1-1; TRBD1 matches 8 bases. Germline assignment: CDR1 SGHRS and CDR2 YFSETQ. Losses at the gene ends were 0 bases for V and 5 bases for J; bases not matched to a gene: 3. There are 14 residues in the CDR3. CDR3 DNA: TGCGCCAGCAGCTTGGGGCAGGGGGCTACTGAAGCTTTCTTT. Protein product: CASSLGQGATEAFF.

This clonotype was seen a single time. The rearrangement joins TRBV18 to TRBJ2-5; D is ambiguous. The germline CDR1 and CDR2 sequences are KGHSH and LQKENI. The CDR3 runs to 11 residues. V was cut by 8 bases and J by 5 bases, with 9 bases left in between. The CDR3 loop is CASTTKETQYF. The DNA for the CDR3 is TGTGCCAGCACGACAAAGGAGACCCAGTACTTC.

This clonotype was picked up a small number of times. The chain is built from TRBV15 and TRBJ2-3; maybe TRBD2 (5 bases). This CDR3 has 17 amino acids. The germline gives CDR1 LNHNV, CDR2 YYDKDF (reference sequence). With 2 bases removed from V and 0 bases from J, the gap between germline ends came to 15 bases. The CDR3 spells CATSRPRSGTSTDTQYF. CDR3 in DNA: TGTGCCACCAGCAGACCACGCAGCGGAACTAGCACAGATACGCAGTATTTT.

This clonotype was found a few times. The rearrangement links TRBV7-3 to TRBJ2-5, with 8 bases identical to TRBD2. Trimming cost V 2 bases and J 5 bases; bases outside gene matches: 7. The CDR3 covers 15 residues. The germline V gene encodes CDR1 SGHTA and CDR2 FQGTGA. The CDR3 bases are TGTGCCAGCAGCTTAGGGAGCGGGGGAGGCGAGACCCAGTACTTC. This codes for CASSLGSGGGETQYF.

The chain's CDR3 is CASMIQGGEQYF. CDR3 nucleotide sequence: TGTGCCAGCATGATTCAGGGAGGCGAGCAGTACTTC. The chain is built from TRBV6-5 and TRBJ2-7, with D perhaps TRBD2 (6 bases). The V end was cut by 7 bases, the J end by 6 bases, with 13 bases between. Germline CDR1 MNHEY, CDR2 SVGAGI. The CDR3 is 12 residues long.

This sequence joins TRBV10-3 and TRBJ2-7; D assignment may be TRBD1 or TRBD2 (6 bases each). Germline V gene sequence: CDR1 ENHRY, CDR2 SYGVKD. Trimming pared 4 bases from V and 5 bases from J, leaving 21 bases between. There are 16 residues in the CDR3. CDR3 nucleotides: TGTGCCATCAGTGGAGACCCTATCGGGGGCGTCGACGAGCAGTACTTC. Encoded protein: CAISGDPIGGVDEQYF.

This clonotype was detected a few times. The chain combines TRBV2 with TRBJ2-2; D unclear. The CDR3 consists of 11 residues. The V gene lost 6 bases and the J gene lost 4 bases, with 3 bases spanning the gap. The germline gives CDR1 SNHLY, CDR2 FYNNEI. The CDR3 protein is CASRVTGELFF. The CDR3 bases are TGTGCCAGCAGGGTCACCGGGGAGCTGTTTTTT.

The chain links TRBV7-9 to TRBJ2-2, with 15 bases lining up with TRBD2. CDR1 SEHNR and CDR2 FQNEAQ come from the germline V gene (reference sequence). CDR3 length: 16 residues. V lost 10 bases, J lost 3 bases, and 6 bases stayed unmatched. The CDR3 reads CATSGTSGRHTGELFF. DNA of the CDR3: TGTGCCACCTCCGGGACTAGCGGGAGGCACACCGGGGAGCTGTTTTTT.

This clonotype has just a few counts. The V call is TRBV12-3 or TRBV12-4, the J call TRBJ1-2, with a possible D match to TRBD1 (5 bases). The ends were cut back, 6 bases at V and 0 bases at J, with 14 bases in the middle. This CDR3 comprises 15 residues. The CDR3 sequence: CASSHRRVPNYGYTF. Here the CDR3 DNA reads TGTGCCAGCAGCCACCGCAGGGTACCTAACTATGGCTACACCTTC.

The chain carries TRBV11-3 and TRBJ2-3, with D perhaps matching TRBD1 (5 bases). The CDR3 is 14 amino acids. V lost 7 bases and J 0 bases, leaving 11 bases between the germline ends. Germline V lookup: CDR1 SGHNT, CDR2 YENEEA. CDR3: CASNNAGSTDTQYF. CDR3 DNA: TGTGCCAGCAACAACGCAGGGAGCACAGATACGCAGTATTTT.

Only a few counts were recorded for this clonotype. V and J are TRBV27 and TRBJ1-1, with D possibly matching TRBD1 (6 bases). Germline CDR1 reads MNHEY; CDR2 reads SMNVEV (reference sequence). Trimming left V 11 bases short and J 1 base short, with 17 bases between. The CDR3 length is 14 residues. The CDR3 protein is CAWAYGGRNTEAFF. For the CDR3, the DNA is TGTGCCTGGGCGTATGGGGGCAGGAACACTGAAGCTTTCTTT.

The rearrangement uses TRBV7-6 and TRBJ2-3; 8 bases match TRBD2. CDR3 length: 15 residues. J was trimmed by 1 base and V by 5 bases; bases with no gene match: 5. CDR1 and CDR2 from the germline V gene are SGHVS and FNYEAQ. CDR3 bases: TGTGCCAGCAGCACTCGGGAGGGGGGCACAGATACGCAGTATTTT. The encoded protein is CASSTREGGTDTQYF. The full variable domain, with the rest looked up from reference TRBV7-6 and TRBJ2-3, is GAGVSQSPRYKVTKRGQDVALRCDPISGHVSLYWYRQALGQGPEFLTYFNYEAQQDKSGLPNDRFSAERPEGSISTLTIQRTEQRDSAMYRCASSTREGGTDTQYFGPGTRLTVL.

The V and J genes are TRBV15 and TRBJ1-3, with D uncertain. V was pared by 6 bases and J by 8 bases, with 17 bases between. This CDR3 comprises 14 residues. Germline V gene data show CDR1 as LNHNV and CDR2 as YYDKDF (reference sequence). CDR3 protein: CATSFNPSEDTIYF. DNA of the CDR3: TGTGCCACCAGTTTCAACCCCTCGGAGGACACCATATATTTT.

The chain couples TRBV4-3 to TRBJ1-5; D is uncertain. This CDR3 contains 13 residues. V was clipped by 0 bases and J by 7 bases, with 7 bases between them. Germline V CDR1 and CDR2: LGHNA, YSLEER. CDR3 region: CASSQDTRQPQHF. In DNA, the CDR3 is TGCGCCAGCAGCCAAGATACACGGCAGCCCCAGCATTTT.

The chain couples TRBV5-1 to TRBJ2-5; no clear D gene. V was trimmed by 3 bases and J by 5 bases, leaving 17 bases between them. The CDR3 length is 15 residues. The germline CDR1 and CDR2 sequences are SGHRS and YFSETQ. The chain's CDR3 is CASSWVGLGFETQYF. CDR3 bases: TGCGCCAGCAGCTGGGTAGGATTGGGTTTCGAGACCCAGTACTTC. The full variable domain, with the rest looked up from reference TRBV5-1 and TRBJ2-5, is KAGVTQTPRYLIKTRGQQVTLSCSPISGHRSVSWYQQTPGQGLQFLFEYFSETQRNKGNFPGRFSGRQFSNSRSEMNVSTLELGDSALYLCASSWVGLGFETQYFGPGTRLLVL.

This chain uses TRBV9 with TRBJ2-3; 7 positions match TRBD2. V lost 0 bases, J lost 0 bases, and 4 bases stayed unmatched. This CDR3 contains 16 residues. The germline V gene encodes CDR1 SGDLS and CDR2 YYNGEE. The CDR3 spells CASSVGSGVSTDTQYF. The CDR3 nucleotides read TGTGCCAGCAGCGTAGGGAGCGGGGTAAGCACAGATACGCAGTATTTT.

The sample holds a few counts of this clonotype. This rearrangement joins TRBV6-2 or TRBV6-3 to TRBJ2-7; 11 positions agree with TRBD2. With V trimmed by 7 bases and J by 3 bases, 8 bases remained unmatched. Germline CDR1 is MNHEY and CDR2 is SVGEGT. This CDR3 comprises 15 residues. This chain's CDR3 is CASTHLAGGSYEQYF. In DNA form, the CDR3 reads TGTGCCAGCACCCACCTAGCGGGAGGAAGCTACGAGCAGTACTTC.